The 17 T cell receptor beta chains below were found in one sample sequenced in a study of tumor-infiltrating lymphocytes in oesophageal squamous cell carcinoma. MiXCR, run by TCRdb on the PCR reads, gives a single entry per CDR3 protein. Altogether just over 15,000 distinct CDR3 sequences are present, about 53% being singletons, with the ten largest covering roughly a sixth. The specimen sequenced was esophageal tumor tissue. Receptors originate from a male donor with esophageal squamous cell carcinoma.

The V and J genes are TRBV7-4 and TRBJ1-1, with 8 bases fitting TRBD1. The DNA end is more similar to TRBJ2-1, so the J call may be wrong. The germline CDR1 and CDR2 sequences are SGHVT and SQSDAQ. This CDR3 is 14 amino acids long. DNA of the CDR3: TGTGCCAGCAGCTCAGGACAGGGATCCTACGAGCAGTTCTTC. Its translation is CASSSGQGSYEQFF.

Comment on this clonotype: As the CDR3 is not closed by the conserved phenylalanine or tryptophan, this likely results from a read error. No DNA is shown, since the ends of the CDR3 on it are uncertain; the CDR3 is the one TCRdb lists. V and J are TRBV10-2 and TRBJ2-6; the table calls TRBD1, which could not be checked here. Both ends counted, the CDR3 spans 14 residues. CDR1 is WSHSY, CDR2 SAAADI, per germline. CDR3 amino acids: CATIAPGDEQFFGA.

As to this clonotype: A single base separates this from a much larger clone, so it may be a read error. V gene TRBV6-1 combines with J gene TRBJ2-1, with D tentatively TRBD2 (7 bases). Per the germline V gene, CDR1 is MNHNS and CDR2 is SASEGT. V was cut by 11 bases and J by 10 bases, with 27 bases left in between. CDR3 length: 15 amino acids. CDR3 coding DNA: TGTGCCGGAAGGGGGGGGGGGCCCCGATTCTACGAGCAGTTCTTC. It codes for CAGRGGGPRFYEQFF.

Concerning this clonotype: A read error is likely, as this CDR3 ends without the conserved phenylalanine or tryptophan. Because the CDR3's place on the DNA is in doubt, the DNA is left out and the CDR3 is given as listed by TCRdb. The chain has TRBV7-2 and TRBJ2-3. Germline loops: CDR1 SGHTA, CDR2 FQGNSA. The CDR3 length equals 13 residues, ends included. CDR3 protein: CASSLAASSTLGT.

This chain links TRBV5-3 with TRBJ2-6, with D maybe TRBD2 (5 bases). TRBJ2-7 matches the DNA end more closely, so the J call is doubtful. TRBV5-3 is an ORF, with its function uncertain. The length of the CDR3 is 15 residues. This CDR3 reads CARSLAPPGWYEQYF. CDR3 bases: TGTGCCAGAAGCTTGGCCCCCCCGGGGTGGTACGAGCAGTACTTC.

The rearrangement uses TRBV7-6 and TRBJ2-7; unclear D gene. Trimming took 1 base from V and 2 from J, leaving 9 bases between them. The CDR3 is 14 amino acids. The V gene's germline CDR1 is SGHVS and CDR2 FNYEAQ. The CDR3 region is CASSLGRATYEQYF. CDR3 sequence (DNA): TGTGCCAGCAGCTTAGGCCGGGCAACCTACGAGCAGTACTTC.

The chain recombines TRBV7-2 with TRBJ2-7, with 11 nucleotides matching TRBD2. With V trimmed by 1 base and J by 7 bases, 6 bases remained unmatched. CDR3 length: 15 amino acids. CDR1 and CDR2 from the germline V gene are SGHTA and FQGNSA. Written as DNA, the CDR3 is TGTGCCAGCAGCTTAGGGTCTAGCGGGAGGTGGGAGCAGTACTTC. Translation gives CASSLGSSGRWEQYF.

This clonotype has a count of ten or more. This sequence joins TRBV27 and TRBJ2-3; D might be TRBD1 or TRBD2, each matching 5 bases. The V and J ends lost 1 base and 2 bases respectively, with 10 bases between them. CDR3 size: 15 residues. The germline gives CDR1 MNHEY, CDR2 SMNVEV (reference sequence). The chain's CDR3 is CASSLWQGATDTQYF. The CDR3 DNA reads TGTGCCAGCAGTTTATGGCAGGGAGCCACAGATACGCAGTATTTT.

This chain joins TRBV7-3 and TRBJ2-7; 9 nucleotides match TRBD2. The DNA end is a closer match to TRBJ2-5, so the J assignment may be wrong. This CDR3 is built from 15 residues. Germline V CDR1 and CDR2: SGHTA, FQGTGA. The CDR3 reads CASSLERGAGETQYF. The DNA for the CDR3 is TGTGCCAGCAGCTTAGAGCGGGGGGCCGGTGAGACCCAGTACTTC.

This clonotype was observed a handful of times. The chain couples TRBV6-6 to TRBJ1-5, with D perhaps matching TRBD1 (6 bases). Deletions cut 7 bases from V and 0 bases from J, with 13 bases between. The CDR3 loop spans 15 amino acids. Germline V lookup: CDR1 MNHNY, CDR2 SVGAGI (reference sequence). CDR3 residues: CASTLDSYSNQPQHF. The CDR3, as DNA: TGTGCCAGCACCCTGGACAGCTATAGCAATCAGCCCCAGCATTTT.

This clonotype was observed many times. The chain has TRBV27 and TRBJ2-1; 9 nucleotides line up with TRBD2. Germline CDR1 and CDR2: MNHEY and SMNVEV (reference sequence). Unmatched junction bases numbered 12, after V lost 11 bases and J lost 7 bases. The CDR3 consists of 14 residues. CDR3 in amino acids: CASQWGTSINEQFF. The CDR3 nucleotides are TGTGCCTCTCAGTGGGGGACTAGCATTAATGAGCAGTTCTTC.

The gene calls are TRBV7-2 and TRBJ2-6, with 13 bases matching TRBD2. J lost 4 bases, V lost 5 bases, and 8 bases had no gene match. The CDR3 extends over 18 amino acids. Germline CDR1 and CDR2: SGHTA and FQGNSA. CDR3 bases: TGTGCCAGCAGCATTAGGACTAGCGGGAGCTCCGGGGCCAACGTCCTGACTTTC. It translates to CASSIRTSGSSGANVLTF.

Points on this clonotype: The conserved phenylalanine or tryptophan is not found at the CDR3 terminus, so this likely reflects a read error. The DNA is omitted, as the CDR3 cannot be located on it reliably, and the CDR3 follows TCRdb's listing. J is TRBJ2-7 and V is TRBV6-1; the D call TRBD1 from the table was never checked on the DNA. Germline-derived CDR1 and CDR2 are MNHNS and SASEGT. The CDR3 is made up of 12 amino acids, end residues included. The CDR3 spells CASSEFGTAVHL.

Judged by abundance, this clonotype is medium-sized. The junction and the germline gene differ at one end; a read error may be behind it. CDR3 residues: CASSYSSGRASYEQYF. The CDR3 DNA sequence: TGTGCTAGCAGCTATTCTAGCGGGAGGGCATCCTACGAGCAGTACTTC. This rearrangement joins TRBV7-7 to TRBJ2-7, with TRBD2 identical over 12 bases. Germline loops: CDR1 SSHAT, CDR2 FNYEAQ (reference sequence). The CDR3 loop spans 16 amino acids. The variable domain in full, with the rest retrieved from reference TRBV7-7 and TRBJ2-7, is GAGVSQSPRYKVTKRGQDVTLRCDPISSHATLYWYQQALGQGPEFLTYFNYEAQPDKSGLPSDRFSAERPEGSISTLTIQRTEQRDSAMYRCASSYSSGRASYEQYFGPGTRLTVT.

This clonotype occurred once. V usage is TRBV7-2 and J usage is TRBJ1-2; D gene ambiguous. This CDR3 spans 15 amino acids. CDR1 and CDR2 from the germline V gene are SGHTA and FQGNSA. The V end was cut by 5 bases, the J end by 0 bases, with 13 bases between. In DNA form, the CDR3 reads TGTGCCAGCAGCCTCTCCCACACGACTAACTATGGCTACACCTTC. This sequence encodes CASSLSHTTNYGYTF.

The chain is built from TRBV6-6 and TRBJ2-7, with D uncertain. With the DNA end fitting TRBJ2-5 better, the J assignment may be wrong. Germline CDR1 MNHNY, CDR2 SVGAGI (reference sequence). The CDR3 is 13 residues long. This chain's CDR3 is CASSIVYRETQYF. Written as DNA, the CDR3 is TGTGCCAGCAGTATAGTTTATCGAGAGACCCAGTACTTC.

The chain joins TRBV28 to TRBJ2-3, with 9 bases fitting TRBD2. V shed 6 bases and J 5 bases; nucleotides not matched to a gene: 9. The CDR3 consists of 15 residues. Germline loops: CDR1 MDHEN, CDR2 SYDVKM. This CDR3 is CASRGTSYFQDTQYF. In DNA form, the CDR3 reads TGTGCCAGCAGGGGGACTAGCTATTTCCAAGATACGCAGTATTTT.